The 26 T cell receptor beta chains below come from one sample, sequenced in a study of PD-1 blockade in classical Hodgkin lymphoma. Only in-frame clones appear in the TCRdb table, and some are missing; sequencing was by immunoSEQ multiplex PCR. The sample includes around 45,000 clones, approximately 78% seen only once; the top ten take around 35%. Noted time point: cycle 4 day 1 (C4D1), after 6 weeks of nivolumab. All the patients suffered relapse after autologous stem cell transplantation, and brentuximab vedotin exposure differed. This sample comprised peripheral blood mononuclear cells (PBMCs), obtained before the fourth cycle of nivolumab. The receptors originated from a human donor with classical Hodgkin lymphoma.

This chain uses TRBV28 with TRBJ1-2; D gene ambiguous. CDR1 and CDR2 (germline): MDHEN, SYDVKM. The CDR3 contains 13 residues. The ends were cut back, 9 bases at V and 6 bases at J, with 17 bases in the middle. CDR3 bases: TGTGCCAGTCTAAACGCCCAGCCGAATGGCTACACCTTC. This gives the protein CASLNAQPNGYTF.

The rearrangement joins TRBV5-6 to TRBJ1-2, with D perhaps matching TRBD1 (5 bases). Germline V CDR1 and CDR2: SGHDT, YYEEEE. V lost 1 base to trimming and J lost 8 bases, with 12 bases between them. CDR3 length: 13 amino acids. The CDR3 coding sequence is TGTGCCAGCAGCTTGTTCCCGGGGGAGGGCTACACCTTC. This encodes CASSLFPGEGYTF.

The gene calls are TRBV4-1 and TRBJ2-1, with 12 bases matching TRBD2. Trimming cost V 1 base and J 8 bases; bases outside gene matches: 6. Germline V CDR1 and CDR2: MGHRA, YSYEKL. The CDR3 runs 16 residues. The CDR3 here is CASSQGPSGGAYEQFF. CDR3 nucleotides: TGCGCCAGCAGCCAAGGACCTAGCGGGGGGGCGTATGAGCAGTTCTTC.

This clone was observed a handful of times. This chain connects TRBV4-3 to TRBJ2-1; D perhaps matches TRBD2 (5 bases). CDR3 length equals 16 residues. The germline V gene has CDR1 LGHNA and CDR2 YSLEER. The V end was cut by 0 bases, the J end by 4 bases, with 13 bases between. The DNA of the CDR3 is TGCGCCAGCAGCCAAGATCGAACCGGGAAATACAATGAGCAGTTCTTC. Translating it yields CASSQDRTGKYNEQFF.

The CDR3: CASSFFGANVLTF. The CDR3 DNA is TGTGCCAGCAGCTTTTTTGGGGCCAACGTCCTGACTTTC. The chain employs TRBV7-2 and TRBJ2-6; D is unresolved. Deletions cut 3 bases from V and 3 bases from J, with 3 bases between. CDR1 is SGHTA, CDR2 FQGNSA, per germline. The CDR3 is 13 amino acids. Full variable domain (outside the CDR3, taken from reference TRBV7-2 and TRBJ2-6): GAGVSQSPSNKVTEKGKDVELRCDPISGHTALYWYRQSLGQGLEFLIYFQGNSAPDKSGLPSDRFSAERTGGSVSTLTIQRTQQEDSAVYLCASSFFGANVLTFGAGSRLTVL.

The chain joins TRBV4-2 to TRBJ1-2; tentative D call: TRBD1 (6 bases). Trimming pared 6 bases from V and 6 bases from J, leaving 23 bases between. CDR1 and CDR2 (germline): LGHNA, YNFKEQ. The CDR3 runs 16 residues. Written as DNA, the CDR3 is TGTGCCAGCAGTGAGGGGGAGGGGAGGGATTTGGATGGCTACACCTTC. This sequence encodes CASSEGEGRDLDGYTF.

This clone was seen ten or more times. The chain combines TRBV6-5 with TRBJ1-1; D is possibly TRBD1 (6 bases). This CDR3 is built from 15 residues. Trimming cost V 0 bases and J 5 bases, with 13 bases left between them. In germline, CDR1 is MNHEY, CDR2 SVGAGI. This CDR3 is CASSYSSGARTEAFF. As DNA, the CDR3 is TGTGCCAGCAGTTACTCTTCAGGGGCGCGGACTGAAGCTTTCTTT.

The chain joins TRBV9 to TRBJ1-1; D is uncertain. Trimming stripped 5 bases from V and 0 bases from J, with 11 bases between. This CDR3 has 14 residues. Germline CDR1 reads SGDLS; CDR2 reads YYNGEE. CDR3 amino acids: CASSPGNMNTEAFF. CDR3 sequence (DNA): TGTGCCAGCAGTCCCGGGAATATGAACACTGAAGCTTTCTTT.

The rearrangement links TRBV7-9 to TRBJ2-1; D is uncertain. The length of the CDR3 is 14 residues. Trimming took off 4 bases at V and 4 bases at J, with 11 bases between the two ends. Germline CDR1 reads SEHNR; CDR2 reads FQNEAQ (reference sequence). CDR3 in DNA: TGTGCCAGCAGCTCGCGTCCGACTTACAATGAGCAGTTCTTC. Protein sequence: CASSSRPTYNEQFF. The variable domain in full, completed from reference TRBV7-9 and TRBJ2-1, reads DTGVSQNPRHKITKRGQNVTFRCDPISEHNRLYWYRQTLGQGPEFLTYFQNEAQLEKSRLLSDRFSAERPKGSFSTLEIQRTEQGDSAMYLCASSSRPTYNEQFFGPGTRLTVL.

The chain couples TRBV6-5 to TRBJ2-5; 9 bases map to TRBD1. CDR3 size: 15 residues. V trimming: 5 bases; J trimming: 4 bases; junction bases outside the gene matches: 8. Germline V lookup: CDR1 MNHEY, CDR2 SVGAGI. The CDR3 DNA reads as TGTGCCAGCAGTGCGGGGACAGGGCACGGAGAGACCCAGTACTTC. Its translation: CASSAGTGHGETQYF.

This clone was detected once. J is TRBJ1-2 and V is TRBV6-5; 7 bases match TRBD1. Looked up from germline, CDR1 is MNHEY and CDR2 is SVGAGI. V lost 4 bases to trimming and J lost 8 bases; unmatched junction nucleotides: 7. The CDR3 is made up of 13 amino acids. CDR3 sequence (DNA): TGTGCCAGCAGTTTTCCAGGGGGAAGAGGCTACACCTTC. Protein product: CASSFPGGRGYTF.

The CDR3 region is CASSLVPKNTIYF. CDR3 DNA: TGTGCCAGCAGCTTGGTGCCGAAAAACACCATATATTTT. The chain employs TRBV5-6 and TRBJ1-3; D unresolved. The CDR3 loop spans 13 amino acids. Trimming removed 0 bases at V and 6 bases at J, with 7 bases between. CDR1 and CDR2 (germline): SGHDT, YYEEEE.

The rearrangement uses TRBV27 and TRBJ2-1, with 7 bases identical to TRBD1. CDR1 is MNHEY, CDR2 SMNVEV, per germline (reference sequence). The CDR3 covers 15 residues. Trimming at V came to 6 bases and at J to 3 bases, leaving 8 bases not matched to a gene. CDR3 region: CASRDRGGSYNEQFF. Written as DNA, the CDR3 is TGTGCCAGCAGGGACAGAGGGGGCAGCTACAATGAGCAGTTCTTC.

V is TRBV5-1 and J is TRBJ1-4; 10 nucleotides align to TRBD1. This CDR3 is built from 16 residues. After removal of 2 bases from V and 3 bases from J, the junction contained 4 bases not matched to a gene. The germline V gene encodes CDR1 SGHRS and CDR2 YFSETQ. The CDR3 sequence: CASSFGTGAPNEKLFF. Here the CDR3 DNA reads TGCGCCAGCAGCTTTGGGACAGGGGCCCCTAATGAAAAACTGTTTTTT.

This clone was counted between two and nine times. The chain uses TRBV9 and TRBJ2-1, with D maybe TRBD2 (6 bases). The CDR3 covers 14 residues. The ends were cut back, 2 bases at V and 6 bases at J, with 12 bases in the middle. Per the germline V gene, CDR1 is SGDLS and CDR2 is YYNGEE. The CDR3 sequence is CASSVETRTNEQFF. In DNA, the CDR3 is TGTGCCAGCAGCGTTGAGACTAGGACCAATGAGCAGTTCTTC. The whole variable domain, remainder taken from reference TRBV9 and TRBJ2-1, is DSGVTQTPKHLITATGQRVTLRCSPRSGDLSVYWYQQSLDQGLQFLIQYYNGEERAKGNILERFSAQQFPDLHSELNLSSLELGDSALYFCASSVETRTNEQFFGPGTRLTVL.

The chain recombines TRBV19 with TRBJ1-6; D gene ambiguous. The CDR3 consists of 14 residues. V lost 10 bases and J 0 bases, leaving 10 bases between the germline ends. Germline loops: CDR1 LNHDA, CDR2 SQIVND (reference sequence). CDR3 nucleotides: TGTGCCACGGCCGGCGTCTCCTATAATTCACCCCTCCACTTT. This codes for CATAGVSYNSPLHF.

The chain combines TRBV19 with TRBJ2-7; 8 nucleotides line up with TRBD1. This CDR3 region has 12 residues. With 4 bases clipped from V and 5 bases from J, the junction kept 1 base outside the gene matches. Germline V CDR1 and CDR2: LNHDA, SQIVND (reference sequence). CDR3 protein: CASSKTGDEQYF. CDR3 coding DNA: TGTGCCAGTAGTAAGACAGGGGACGAGCAGTACTTC.

The V call is TRBV6-5, the J call TRBJ2-7, with D perhaps matching TRBD2 (5 bases). There are 13 residues in the CDR3. V shed 6 bases and J shed 7 bases, with 16 bases lying between them. Germline-derived CDR1 and CDR2 are MNHEY and SVGAGI. In DNA, the CDR3 is TGTGCCAGCAGACCCCCGGACTCGACGGAGCAGTACTTC. It specifies CASRPPDSTEQYF.

This chain joins TRBV5-6 and TRBJ2-5, with 7 bases that match TRBD1. This CDR3 has 14 residues. The germline V gene encodes CDR1 SGHDT and CDR2 YYEEEE. Losses at the gene ends were 0 bases for V and 6 bases for J; bases not matched to a gene: 5. DNA of the CDR3: TGTGCCAGCAGCTTGGGAGGACAGGTGAAGACCCAGTACTTC. Protein product: CASSLGGQVKTQYF.

The V gene is TRBV11-3, the J gene TRBJ2-1; 7 bases map to TRBD1. V gave up 5 bases and J gave up 7 bases; unmatched junction bases: 11. Germline values: CDR1 SGHNT, CDR2 YENEEA. This CDR3 comprises 15 residues. This CDR3 reads CASSAEGAFWNEQFF. The CDR3 DNA reads as TGTGCCAGCAGCGCCGAGGGGGCGTTCTGGAATGAGCAGTTCTTC.

The chain links TRBV9 to TRBJ1-6; possibly TRBD1 for D (6 bases). Germline V gene lookup returns CDR1 SGDLS and CDR2 YYNGEE. Trimming stripped 0 bases from V and 5 bases from J, with 6 bases between. This CDR3 spans 14 amino acids. CDR3 residues: CASSVGQDNSPLHF. CDR3 in DNA: TGTGCCAGCAGCGTAGGACAGGATAATTCACCCCTCCACTTT. Combining the CDR3 with reference TRBV9 and TRBJ1-6 gives the whole variable domain DSGVTQTPKHLITATGQRVTLRCSPRSGDLSVYWYQQSLDQGLQFLIQYYNGEERAKGNILERFSAQQFPDLHSELNLSSLELGDSALYFCASSVGQDNSPLHFGNGTRLTVT.

The chain combines TRBV18 with TRBJ2-5, with D maybe TRBD2 (5 bases). Deletions cut 3 bases from V and 5 bases from J, with 16 bases between. Germline loops: CDR1 KGHSH, CDR2 LQKENI. There are 15 residues in the CDR3. The CDR3 DNA reads TGTGCCAGCTCACCGCGGGCCGCAACGGGGGAGACCCAGTACTTC. Protein sequence: CASSPRAATGETQYF.

This chain links TRBV4-2 with TRBJ2-1, with 7 bases matching TRBD1. Germline lookup yields CDR1 LGHNA and CDR2 YNFKEQ. This CDR3 is built from 16 residues. After removal of 0 bases from V and 0 bases from J, the junction contained 2 bases not matched to a gene. The CDR3 bases are TGTGCCAGCAGCCAAGATGGGGACAGCTCCTACAATGAGCAGTTCTTC. Its translation is CASSQDGDSSYNEQFF.

This sequence joins TRBV5-1 and TRBJ1-4, with 7 bases lining up with TRBD1. CDR3 size: 13 residues. V lost 7 bases to trimming and J lost 8 bases; unmatched junction nucleotides: 8. From germline, CDR1 is SGHRS and CDR2 YFSETQ. The CDR3 region has the DNA TGCGCCAGCCGACAGGGAACGCGCGAAAAACTGTTTTTT. Its protein product is CASRQGTREKLFF. The variable domain in full, with the rest retrieved from reference TRBV5-1 and TRBJ1-4, is KAGVTQTPRYLIKTRGQQVTLSCSPISGHRSVSWYQQTPGQGLQFLFEYFSETQRNKGNFPGRFSGRQFSNSRSEMNVSTLELGDSALYLCASRQGTREKLFFGSGTQLSVL.

The rearrangement uses TRBV5-8 and TRBJ1-1; D unresolved. Between the trimmed V and J ends, which lost 3 bases and 5 bases, there was a span of 11 bases. This CDR3 spans 13 amino acids. Germline V lookup: CDR1 SGHTS, CDR2 YDEGEE. The CDR3 sequence: CASSWTAGTEAFF. CDR3 in DNA: TGTGCCAGCAGCTGGACGGCGGGGACTGAAGCTTTCTTT.

This chain links TRBV16 with TRBJ1-1; 7 bases fit TRBD1. Germline CDR1 KGHSY, CDR2 FQNENV. The CDR3 is made up of 14 amino acids. The J segment lost 10 bases and the V segment lost 4 bases, leaving 12 bases of the junction unmatched. CDR3 in amino acids: CASSPSGTAAVAFF. For the CDR3, the DNA is TGTGCCAGCAGCCCGTCTGGGACAGCGGCCGTAGCTTTCTTT.